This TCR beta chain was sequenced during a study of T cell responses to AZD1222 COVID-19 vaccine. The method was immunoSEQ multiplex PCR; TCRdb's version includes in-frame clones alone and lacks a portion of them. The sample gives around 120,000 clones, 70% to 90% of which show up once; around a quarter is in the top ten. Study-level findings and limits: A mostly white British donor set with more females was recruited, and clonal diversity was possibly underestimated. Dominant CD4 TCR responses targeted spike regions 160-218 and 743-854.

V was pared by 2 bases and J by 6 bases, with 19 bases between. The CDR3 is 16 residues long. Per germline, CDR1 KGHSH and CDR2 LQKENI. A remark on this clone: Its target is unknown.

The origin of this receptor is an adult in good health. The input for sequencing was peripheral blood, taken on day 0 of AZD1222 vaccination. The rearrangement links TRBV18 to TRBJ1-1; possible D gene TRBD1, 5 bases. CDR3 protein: CASSPGDGGNRAEAFF. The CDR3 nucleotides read TGTGCCAGCTCACCAGGGGACGGGGGGAATCGCGCTGAAGCTTTCTTT.